This record looks at one T cell receptor (beta chain) sequence and its context. As yet, its antigen is unknown. Profiled with immunoSEQ multiplex PCR; TCRdb holds only in-frame clones, not every one. Of a few million clones listed, around 90% are singletons. The data stem from a study of shared clonotypes between healthy human individuals. With 2 bases clipped from V and 11 bases from J, the junction kept 3 bases outside the gene matches. Germline CDR1 and CDR2: MNHEY and SVGAGI. This CDR3 has 13 amino acids. Overall study results and limits: Memory subsets had estimated richness that was generally smaller than that of naive subsets. Shared across several donors were about 4.6% of the naive CD4 clonotypes. A small donor pool kept down the genetic and exposure-history diversity that was represented.

The sequenced sample consisted of naive CD4+ T cells from PBMCs. Subset specified: CD45RA+ positively selected. The receptor comes from a young man in good health. Some clones in this sample may be carry-over from other donors' samples. The chain has TRBV6-5 and TRBJ1-6; 7 bases map to TRBD1. The CDR3 DNA is TGTGCCAGCAGTTACGCGGGACAGACACCCCTCCACTTT. This codes for CASSYAGQTPLHF.